The clone carrying this T cell receptor (beta chain) occurred a few times. This specimen includes other DNA sequences encoding the same CDR3. CDR3 length: 13 amino acids. The V segment lost 2 bases and the J segment 5 bases; nucleotides outside the gene matches: 3. CDR1 and CDR2 from the germline V gene are SGHNT and YYREEE (reference sequence). Assay: immunoSEQ multiplex PCR; the TCRdb copy retains only in-frame clones and omits some. In the table there are approximately 300,000 clones, roughly 90% of which are singletons. These data are taken from a study of blood T cell repertoires in COVID-19. Study-wide background: Collection of acute and convalescent COVID-19 samples took place in the United States, Italy and Spain. The cDNA or gDNA used as material had been derived from T cells, B-cell-depleted T cells, or PBMCs.

The receptor was derived from a man in his fifties or sixties who had recovered from COVID-19. This chain joins TRBV5-4 and TRBJ1-2; 7 bases map to TRBD1. The sample consisted of PBMCs or T cells enriched from blood (not recorded which). CDR3 sequence: CASSLDRDYGYTF. CDR3 in DNA: TGTGCCAGCAGCTTAGACAGGGATTATGGCTACACCTTC.